One and the same sample provided the 15 T cell receptor beta chains below, sequenced in a study of Ad26.COV2.S vaccination and SARS-CoV-2 variants. Measured with immunoSEQ multiplex PCR; TCRdb has only the in-frame clones, and not every one. The sample yields hundreds of thousands of clones, 80% to 95% seen once. Treatment meaning: some 20 received Ad26.COV2.S at low or high dose, single or two shots; several received placebo; per-sample allocation not given. Samples analyzed were those drawn on day 63 after the first vaccine or placebo injection. The sequencing here drew on peripheral blood, taken in a trial of Ad26.COV2.S vaccine versus placebo. The receptors derive from a person between 18 and 59 years old who received the Ad26.COV2.S COVID-19 vaccine or a placebo.

J is TRBJ2-5 and V is TRBV11-2; D uncertain. The V end was cut by 1 base, the J end by 7 bases, with 13 bases between. Germline loops: CDR1 SGHAT, CDR2 FQNNGV. There are 14 residues in the CDR3. The CDR3 region has the DNA TGTGCCAGCAGCTTAGGGGCCTTATCAGGGACCCAGTACTTC. This translates into CASSLGALSGTQYF.

A remark on this clone: The identical CDR3 is also encoded by other nucleotide sequences in the sample. The chain has TRBV25-1 and TRBJ1-2; 7 bases are a match to TRBD1. This CDR3 contains 12 residues. With 3 bases clipped from V and 5 bases from J, the junction kept 0 bases outside the gene matches. Germline loops: CDR1 MGHDK, CDR2 SYGVNS. DNA for the CDR3: TGTGCCAGCAGTGACAGGGGGTATGGCTACACCTTC. Amino acid sequence: CASSDRGYGYTF.

The chain has TRBV5-1 and TRBJ2-1; no definite D call. V shed 1 base and J shed 6 bases, with 5 bases lying between them. Germline V gives CDR1 SGHRS, CDR2 YFSETQ. The CDR3 is 12 amino acids. CDR3 coding DNA: TGCGCCAGCAGCTTGAATGGCAATGAGCAGTTCTTC. Translation: CASSLNGNEQFF.

The chain has TRBV28 and TRBJ2-3, with 8 bases lining up with TRBD2. Germline V gene data show CDR1 as MDHEN and CDR2 as SYDVKM. The CDR3 consists of 15 residues. V trimming: 7 bases; J trimming: 6 bases; junction bases outside the gene matches: 12. CDR3 in DNA: TGTGCCAGCACCGAGGGAAGCGGGAGTGCTGATACGCAGTATTTT. The encoded protein is CASTEGSGSADTQYF.

This clone showed up just a few times. The V and J genes are TRBV30 and TRBJ2-2; D might be TRBD2 (5 bases). Between the trimmed V and J ends, which lost 4 bases and 8 bases, there was a span of 8 bases. Germline V gives CDR1 GTSNPN, CDR2 SVGIG (reference sequence). The CDR3 sequence is 11 residues long. The CDR3 sequence is CAWNRRGELFF. The DNA for the CDR3 is TGTGCCTGGAACCGGAGGGGGGAGCTGTTTTTT.

The genes are TRBV6-2 or TRBV6-3 and TRBJ2-1, with D possibly being TRBD2 (6 bases). CDR3 length: 14 residues. The germline V gene encodes CDR1 MNHEY and CDR2 SVGEGT. Between the trimmed V and J ends, which lost 1 base and 5 bases, there was a span of 9 bases. Here the CDR3 reads CASSYFSGNNEQFF. CDR3 nucleotide sequence: TGTGCCAGCAGTTACTTTAGCGGTAACAATGAGCAGTTCTTC.

The chain joins TRBV24-1 to TRBJ2-2; D remains ambiguous. In germline, CDR1 is KGHDR, CDR2 SFDVKD. The CDR3 has 13 amino acids. V lost 3 bases, J lost 7 bases, and 8 bases lay in between. The CDR3 bases are TGTGCCACCAGTGATCGACCGATCGGGGAGCTGTTTTTT. As protein: CATSDRPIGELFF.

This rearrangement joins TRBV12-5 to TRBJ2-1; D is unclear. Looked up from germline, CDR1 is LGHNT and CDR2 is FRNRAP. The V end was cut by 0 bases, the J end by 7 bases, with 10 bases between. CDR3 length equals 14 residues. The CDR3 protein is CASGLVPSTNEQFF. The CDR3 DNA reads as TGTGCTAGTGGTTTGGTTCCCTCCACTAATGAGCAGTTCTTC.

The chain employs TRBV30 and TRBJ2-2; either TRBD1 or TRBD2 may supply D (5 bases each). This CDR3 has 15 amino acids. From germline, CDR1 is GTSNPN and CDR2 SVGIG (reference sequence). V lost 5 bases and J 2 bases, leaving 15 bases between the germline ends. The DNA of the CDR3 is TGTGCCTGGGATAAGGGGACCGCCAACACCGGGGAGCTGTTTTTT. This gives the protein CAWDKGTANTGELFF.

This rearrangement joins TRBV28 to TRBJ1-4; unclear D gene. CDR1 MDHEN and CDR2 SYDVKM come from the germline V gene. Trimming left V 6 bases short and J 0 bases short, with 17 bases between. There are 17 residues in the CDR3. The CDR3 coding sequence is TGTGCCAGCAGGAAAAACCAGGATACCGCAACTAATGAAAAACTGTTTTTT. Translation: CASRKNQDTATNEKLFF.

The V gene is TRBV6-5, the J gene TRBJ2-7, with 8 bases aligning to TRBD2. CDR1 MNHEY and CDR2 SVGAGI come from the germline V gene. V lost 0 bases, J lost 3 bases, and 4 bases stayed unmatched. The length of the CDR3 is 15 residues. The CDR3 loop reads CASSYSFTSGYEQYF. The CDR3 DNA follows: TGTGCCAGCAGTTACTCGTTTACTAGCGGCTACGAGCAGTACTTC.

This clone has only a few counts. CDR3 amino acids: CAWSLSQNQPQHF. In DNA, the CDR3 is TGTGCCTGGAGCCTATCCCAAAATCAGCCCCAGCATTTT. This chain uses TRBV30 with TRBJ1-5; D gene uncertain. This CDR3 has 13 residues. V lost 3 bases and J lost 4, with 10 bases in between. Germline-derived CDR1 and CDR2 are GTSNPN and SVGIG (reference sequence).

The chain employs TRBV6-5 and TRBJ2-2; D remains ambiguous. This CDR3 is 13 amino acids long. Between the trimmed V and J ends, which lost 2 bases and 5 bases, there was a span of 6 bases. Germline V gives CDR1 MNHEY, CDR2 SVGAGI. The CDR3 sequence: CASSYRPTGELFF. CDR3 nucleotide sequence: TGTGCCAGCAGTTACAGACCAACCGGGGAGCTGTTTTTT.

The chain links TRBV24-1 to TRBJ2-7; 10 nucleotides match TRBD1. The V gene end was trimmed by 7 bases and the J gene end by 6 bases; junction bases not matched to a gene: 5. The CDR3 runs to 13 residues. Per the germline V gene, CDR1 is KGHDR and CDR2 is SFDVKD. CDR3 DNA: TGTGCCACCAGCGACAGGGGGCCCCCCGAGCAGTACTTC. Its protein product is CATSDRGPPEQYF.

The chain recombines TRBV18 with TRBJ1-6; tentatively, D is TRBD1 (6 bases). The CDR3 is 15 residues long. Germline CDR1 is KGHSH and CDR2 is LQKENI. The V gene lost 1 base and the J gene lost 2 bases, with 6 bases spanning the gap. CDR3 DNA sequence: TGTGCCAGCTCACCACGGACAGCCTATAATTCACCCCTCCACTTT. Translating it yields CASSPRTAYNSPLHF.